This T cell receptor beta chain was retrieved from a study of shared clonotypes between healthy human individuals. Background on the study: Sampling drew on donors who were a couple of women and a few men aged 18 to 49.

This clone has just a few counts. Other DNA sequences in this specimen translate into the identical CDR3. Some clones are missing from TCRdb's copy, which holds only in-frame ones; the method was immunoSEQ multiplex PCR. There are about 520,000 clones in the sample; approximately 80% occur only once, and 9.5% to 15% lies in the top ten. The CDR3 covers 15 residues. J was trimmed by 2 bases and V by 1 base; bases with no gene match: 3. Germline V gene sequence: CDR1 SGHTA, CDR2 FQGTGA. The clonotype originates from a woman between 40 and 55 years old in good health. Some clones in this sample may be carry-over from other donors' samples. The source material was PBMCs. The chain is built from TRBV7-3 and TRBJ2-3; 7 bases fit TRBD1. This chain's CDR3 is CASSLRGGDTDTQYF. CDR3 nucleotides: TGTGCCAGCAGCTTAAGAGGGGGCGACACAGATACGCAGTATTTT.